This T cell receptor (beta chain) was obtained from a study of blood T cell repertoires in COVID-19. Overall study: Some COVID-19 samples were acute and others convalescent; all came from the United States, Italy and Spain. The analysed material was cDNA or gDNA that came from T cells, B-cell-depleted T cells, or PBMCs.

In the study's own analysis: Amplification of reference gene primers provided the estimated nucleated cell counts. Sequencing used immunoSEQ multiplex PCR; TCRdb keeps in-frame clones, though not all of them. From that table come the V and J calls and clone size; the DNA was used to work out D and trimming. The table lists 250,000 or so clones, around 83% of them singletons, with more than 1.5% in the top ten. Germline V gene data show CDR1 as SGHNT and CDR2 as YENEEA. V was pared by 1 base and J by 4 bases, with 12 bases between. The CDR3 totals 15 residues. Input material: peripheral blood. This TCR came from a woman aged 40 to 50 who had recovered from COVID-19. The V call is TRBV11-3, the J call TRBJ2-3; D perhaps matches TRBD1 (6 bases). DNA of the CDR3: TGTGCCAGCAGCTTAGTGGGACAAGAGTCAGATACGCAGTATTTT. Amino acids: CASSLVGQESDTQYF.